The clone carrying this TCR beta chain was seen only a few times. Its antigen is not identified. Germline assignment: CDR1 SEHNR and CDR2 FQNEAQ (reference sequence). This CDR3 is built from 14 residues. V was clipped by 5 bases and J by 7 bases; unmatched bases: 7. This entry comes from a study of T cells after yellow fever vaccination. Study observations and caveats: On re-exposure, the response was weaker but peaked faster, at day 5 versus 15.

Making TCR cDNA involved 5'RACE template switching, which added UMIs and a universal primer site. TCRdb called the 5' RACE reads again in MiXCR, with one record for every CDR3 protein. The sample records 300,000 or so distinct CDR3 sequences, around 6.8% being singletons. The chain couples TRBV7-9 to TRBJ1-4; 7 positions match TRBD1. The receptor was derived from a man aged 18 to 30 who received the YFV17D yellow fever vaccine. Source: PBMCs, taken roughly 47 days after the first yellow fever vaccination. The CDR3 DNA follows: TGTGCCAGCAGCCCGGACAGGTTCGGTGAAAAACTGTTTTTT. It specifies CASSPDRFGEKLFF.